One sample yielded the 13 T cell receptor beta chains listed below, sequenced in a study of cytomegalovirus exposure and HLA in healthy donors. The primer mix had 60 Vbeta and 13 Jbeta primers. Method: immunoSEQ multiplex PCR; TCRdb's copy keeps in-frame clones and lacks some. Here the sample table reports approximately 140,000 clones. Sequences were obtained from PBMCs. The source of these receptors is a man in his forties in good health and CMV-seronegative.

The chain employs TRBV10-3 and TRBJ2-1; D is uncertain. CDR3 length equals 12 residues. From germline, CDR1 is ENHRY and CDR2 SYGVKD. Trimming removed 2 bases from V and 6 bases from J, with 5 bases in between. The CDR3 DNA reads as TGTGCCATCAGTGAGGTCCTCAATGAGCAGTTCTTC. Residues: CAISEVLNEQFF.

The chain recombines TRBV28 with TRBJ1-4, with 7 bases fitting TRBD1. The CDR3 is made up of 13 amino acids. J lost 9 bases, V lost 2 bases, and 3 bases had no gene match. The germline V gene encodes CDR1 MDHEN and CDR2 SYDVKM. The CDR3 DNA follows: TGTGCCAGCAGTTTAGTACAGGGGAAAAAACTGTTTTTT. The encoded protein is CASSLVQGKKLFF.

V usage is TRBV18 and J usage is TRBJ1-5; 7 bases are a match to TRBD1. CDR1 and CDR2 (germline): KGHSH, LQKENI. This CDR3 is built from 18 residues. After removal of 8 bases from V and 2 bases from J, the junction contained 18 bases not matched to a gene. The CDR3 DNA reads TGTGCCAGCGGCACCGGGGAGGCTGTGGGGACAGGCAATCAGCCCCAGCATTTT. Amino acids: CASGTGEAVGTGNQPQHF.

The chain links TRBV7-6 to TRBJ1-2, with a possible D match to TRBD1 (5 bases). Germline V gene data show CDR1 as SGHVS and CDR2 as FNYEAQ. The CDR3 loop spans 14 amino acids. V shed 3 bases and J shed 4 bases, with 12 bases lying between them. The CDR3 reads CASSFDDRGYGYTF. The CDR3 coding sequence is TGTGCCAGCAGCTTTGATGACAGAGGCTATGGCTACACCTTC.

This chain joins TRBV5-6 and TRBJ2-7; 7 bases line up with TRBD2. The germline V gene has CDR1 SGHDT and CDR2 YYEEEE. Trimming took 4 bases from V and 5 from J; bases not matched to a gene: 9. There are 14 residues in the CDR3. CDR3 bases: TGTGCCAGCAGCCCCCGGGGGGTGGCGGACGAGCAGTACTTC. It yields the protein CASSPRGVADEQYF. Full variable domain (outside the CDR3, taken from reference TRBV5-6 and TRBJ2-7): DAGVTQSPTHLIKTRGQQVTLRCSPKSGHDTVSWYQQALGQGPQFIFQYYEEEERQRGNFPDRFSGHQFPNYSSELNVNALLLGDSALYLCASSPRGVADEQYFGPGTRLTVT.

V and J are TRBV4-3 and TRBJ2-6; D perhaps matches TRBD1 (5 bases). The CDR3 totals 16 residues. The V gene lost 0 bases and the J gene lost 3 bases, with 9 bases spanning the gap. The germline V gene has CDR1 LGHNA and CDR2 YSLEER. The CDR3 region has the DNA TGCGCCAGCAGCCAAGATCCCCAGGGTGGGGCCAACGTCCTGACTTTC. Protein product: CASSQDPQGGANVLTF.

The chain employs TRBV5-6 and TRBJ1-1, with 9 bases lining up with TRBD1. This CDR3 region has 14 residues. Germline CDR1 is SGHDT and CDR2 is YYEEEE. The junction had 2 bases not matched to a gene; V was cut back by 4 bases and J by 1 base. CDR3: CASSTGGGNTEAFF. In DNA form, the CDR3 reads TGTGCCAGCAGCACAGGGGGCGGGAACACTGAAGCTTTCTTT.

This chain links TRBV6-4 with TRBJ1-5, with 7 positions matching TRBD1. There are 17 residues in the CDR3. Germline values: CDR1 MRHNA, CDR2 SNTAGT. J lost 5 bases, V lost 1 base, and 11 bases had no gene match. CDR3 region: CASSDFLLDRKDQPQHF. The CDR3 DNA is TGTGCCAGCAGTGACTTCCTACTGGACAGGAAAGATCAGCCCCAGCATTTT.

This chain connects TRBV5-1 to TRBJ2-7; 10 nucleotides agree with TRBD1. The V segment lost 5 bases and the J segment 4 bases; nucleotides outside the gene matches: 9. The CDR3 totals 15 residues. Germline CDR1 is SGHRS and CDR2 is YFSETQ. The CDR3 sequence is CASSLPGQGTYEQYF. In nucleotides, the CDR3 is TGCGCCAGCAGTTTACCGGGACAGGGGACTTACGAGCAGTACTTC. Together with reference TRBV5-1 and TRBJ2-7, the CDR3 gives the full variable domain: KAGVTQTPRYLIKTRGQQVTLSCSPISGHRSVSWYQQTPGQGLQFLFEYFSETQRNKGNFPGRFSGRQFSNSRSEMNVSTLELGDSALYLCASSLPGQGTYEQYFGPGTRLTVT.

The V call is TRBV7-2, the J call TRBJ1-6; D not certain. CDR1 and CDR2 (germline): SGHTA, FQGNSA. The CDR3 is made up of 15 amino acids. V lost 2 bases and J 4 bases, leaving 9 bases between the germline ends. Here the CDR3 reads CASSLTHAYNSPLHF. The CDR3 DNA reads as TGTGCCAGCAGCTTAACCCACGCGTATAATTCACCCCTCCACTTT.

This rearrangement joins TRBV29-1 to TRBJ2-1; D might be TRBD2 (6 bases). V was trimmed by 7 bases and J by 4 bases, leaving 11 bases between them. The CDR3 consists of 12 residues. Germline CDR1 SQVTM, CDR2 ANQGSEA. This CDR3 is CSGGDQYNEQFF. The CDR3 region has the DNA TGCAGCGGGGGGGACCAGTACAATGAGCAGTTCTTC.

The chain employs TRBV7-9 and TRBJ2-7; 10 bases map to TRBD2. Germline V gives CDR1 SEHNR, CDR2 FQNEAQ (reference sequence). This CDR3 contains 15 residues. V shed 5 bases, J shed 1 base, and the junction held 5 bases outside the gene matches. The CDR3 spells CASSPGLAVSYEQYF. CDR3 DNA: TGTGCCAGCAGCCCCGGACTAGCGGTTTCCTACGAGCAGTACTTC.

The chain recombines TRBV11-1 with TRBJ2-1, with TRBD2 matching 13 bases. The V and J ends lost 5 bases and 10 bases, in that order; junction bases with no gene match: 8. The CDR3 totals 15 residues. Looked up from germline, CDR1 is SGHAT and CDR2 is FQDESV (reference sequence). This CDR3 reads CASSPGLAGPREQFF. The CDR3 nucleotides read TGTGCCAGCAGCCCGGGACTAGCGGGGCCGAGGGAGCAGTTCTTC.